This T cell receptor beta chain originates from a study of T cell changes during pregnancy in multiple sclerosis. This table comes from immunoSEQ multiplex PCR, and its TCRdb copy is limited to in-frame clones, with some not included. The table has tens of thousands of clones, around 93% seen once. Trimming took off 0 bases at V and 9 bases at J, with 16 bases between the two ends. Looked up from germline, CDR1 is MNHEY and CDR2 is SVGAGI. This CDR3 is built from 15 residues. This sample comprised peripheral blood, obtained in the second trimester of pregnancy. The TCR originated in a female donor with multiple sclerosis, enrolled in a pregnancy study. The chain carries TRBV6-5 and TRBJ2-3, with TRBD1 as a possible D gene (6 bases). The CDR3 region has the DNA TGTGCCAGCAGTTACTCGAGTGACAGGACCTTGACGCAGTATTTT. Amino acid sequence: CASSYSSDRTLTQYF.